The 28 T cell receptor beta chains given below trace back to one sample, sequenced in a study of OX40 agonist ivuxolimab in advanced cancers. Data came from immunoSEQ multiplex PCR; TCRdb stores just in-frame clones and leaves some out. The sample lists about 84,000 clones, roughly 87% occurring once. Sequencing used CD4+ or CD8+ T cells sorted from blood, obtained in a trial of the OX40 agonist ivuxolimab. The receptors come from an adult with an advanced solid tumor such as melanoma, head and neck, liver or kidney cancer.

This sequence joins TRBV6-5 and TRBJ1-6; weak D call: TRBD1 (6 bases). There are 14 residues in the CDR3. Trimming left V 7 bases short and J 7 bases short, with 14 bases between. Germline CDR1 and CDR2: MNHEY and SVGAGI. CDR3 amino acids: CASTQGGQNSPLHF. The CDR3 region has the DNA TGTGCCAGCACCCAGGGCGGACAGAATTCACCCCTCCACTTT.

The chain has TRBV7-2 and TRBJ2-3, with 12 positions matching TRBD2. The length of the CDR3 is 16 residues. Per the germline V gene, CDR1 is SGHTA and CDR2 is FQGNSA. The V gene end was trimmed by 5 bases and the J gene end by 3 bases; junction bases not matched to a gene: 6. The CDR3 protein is CASSAIGLAGTDTQYF. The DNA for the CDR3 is TGTGCCAGCAGCGCAATCGGACTAGCGGGAACAGATACGCAGTATTTT.

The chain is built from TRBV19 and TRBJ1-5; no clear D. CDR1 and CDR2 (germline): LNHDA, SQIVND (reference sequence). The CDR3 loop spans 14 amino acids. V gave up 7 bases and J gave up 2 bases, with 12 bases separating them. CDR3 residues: CASTRTGGNQPQHF. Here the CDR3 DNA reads TGTGCCAGTACCCGTACGGGAGGCAATCAGCCCCAGCATTTT. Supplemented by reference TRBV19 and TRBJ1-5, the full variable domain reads DGGITQSPKYLFRKEGQNVTLSCEQNLNHDAMYWYRQDPGQGLRLIYYSQIVNDFQKGDIAEGYSVSREKKESFPLTVTSAQKNPTAFYLCASTRTGGNQPQHFGDGTRLSIL.

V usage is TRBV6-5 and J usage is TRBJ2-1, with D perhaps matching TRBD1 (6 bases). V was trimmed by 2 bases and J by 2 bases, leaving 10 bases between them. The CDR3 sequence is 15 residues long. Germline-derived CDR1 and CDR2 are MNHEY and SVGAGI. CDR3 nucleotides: TGTGCCAGCAGTTACGAAGGGGGACCCTACAATGAGCAGTTCTTC. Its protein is CASSYEGGPYNEQFF.

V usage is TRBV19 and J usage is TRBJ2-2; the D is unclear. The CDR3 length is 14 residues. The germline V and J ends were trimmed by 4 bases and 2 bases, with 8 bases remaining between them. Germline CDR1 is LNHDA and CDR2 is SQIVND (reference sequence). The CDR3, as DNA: TGTGCCAGTAGTAAAGCAGCAAACACCGGGGAGCTGTTTTTT. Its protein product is CASSKAANTGELFF.

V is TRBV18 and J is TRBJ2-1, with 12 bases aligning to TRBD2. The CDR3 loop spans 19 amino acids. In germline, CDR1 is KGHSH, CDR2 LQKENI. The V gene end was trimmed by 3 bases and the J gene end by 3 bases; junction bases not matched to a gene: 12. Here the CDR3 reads CASSPNSGLAGSIYNEQFF. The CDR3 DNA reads TGTGCCAGCTCACCTAACTCTGGACTAGCGGGATCTATCTACAATGAGCAGTTCTTC.

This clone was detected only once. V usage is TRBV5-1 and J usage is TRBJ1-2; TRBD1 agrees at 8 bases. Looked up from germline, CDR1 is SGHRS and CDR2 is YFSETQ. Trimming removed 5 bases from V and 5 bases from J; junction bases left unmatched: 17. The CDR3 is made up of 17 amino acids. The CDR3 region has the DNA TGCGCCAGCAGTCTTGGGACAGGAGGGATCTTGACTTATGGCTACACCTTC. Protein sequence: CASSLGTGGILTYGYTF.

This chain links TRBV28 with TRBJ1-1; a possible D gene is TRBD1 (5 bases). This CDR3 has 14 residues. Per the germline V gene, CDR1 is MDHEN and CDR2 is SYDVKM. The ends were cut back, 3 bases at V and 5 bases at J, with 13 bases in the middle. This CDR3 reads CASSFDRVLTEAFF. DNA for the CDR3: TGTGCCAGCAGTTTTGACAGAGTACTAACTGAAGCTTTCTTT.

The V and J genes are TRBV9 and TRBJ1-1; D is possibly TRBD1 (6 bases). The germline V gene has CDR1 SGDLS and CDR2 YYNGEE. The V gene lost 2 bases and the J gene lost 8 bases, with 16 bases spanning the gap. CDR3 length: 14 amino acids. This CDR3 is CASSVGVGTSEAFF. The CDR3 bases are TGTGCCAGCAGCGTTGGAGTGGGGACATCAGAAGCTTTCTTT.

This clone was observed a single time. The CDR3 reads CASSFRGSSGGYNEQFF. CDR3 in DNA: TGTGCCAGCAGCTTTCGAGGGAGTAGCGGGGGTTACAATGAGCAGTTCTTC. V gene TRBV7-3 combines with J gene TRBJ2-1; 9 bases agree with TRBD2. The CDR3 is 17 residues long. The V segment lost 3 bases and the J segment 4 bases; nucleotides outside the gene matches: 10. Germline values: CDR1 SGHTA, CDR2 FQGTGA.

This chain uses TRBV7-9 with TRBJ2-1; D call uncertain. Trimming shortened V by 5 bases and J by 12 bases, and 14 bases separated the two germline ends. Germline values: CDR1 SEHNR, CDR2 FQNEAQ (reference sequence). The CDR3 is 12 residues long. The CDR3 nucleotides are TGTGCCAGCAGCCTCCTGGTTACAGTGCAGTTCTTC. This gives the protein CASSLLVTVQFF.

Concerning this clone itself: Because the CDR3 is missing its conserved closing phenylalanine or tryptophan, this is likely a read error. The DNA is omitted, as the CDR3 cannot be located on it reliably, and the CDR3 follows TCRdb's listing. The CDR3 sequence: CASSVSGPGIV. The rearrangement links TRBV2 to TRBJ1-1. A total of 11 residues make up the CDR3, ends included. Germline CDR1 is SNHLY and CDR2 is FYNNEI.

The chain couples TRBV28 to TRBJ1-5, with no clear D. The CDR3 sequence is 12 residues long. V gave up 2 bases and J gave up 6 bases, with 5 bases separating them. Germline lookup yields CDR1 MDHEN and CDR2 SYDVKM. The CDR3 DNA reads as TGTGCCAGCAGTTTACCCCTTCAGCCCCAGCATTTT. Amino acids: CASSLPLQPQHF. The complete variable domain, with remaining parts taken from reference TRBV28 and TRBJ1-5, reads DVKVTQSSRYLVKRTGEKVFLECVQDMDHENMFWYRQDPGLGLRLIYFSYDVKMKEKGDIPEGYSVSREKKERFSLILESASTNQTSMYLCASSLPLQPQHFGDGTRLSIL.

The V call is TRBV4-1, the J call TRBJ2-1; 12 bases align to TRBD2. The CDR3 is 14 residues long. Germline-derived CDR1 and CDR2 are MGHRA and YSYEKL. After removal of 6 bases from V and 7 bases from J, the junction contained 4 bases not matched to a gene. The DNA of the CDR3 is TGCGCCAGCAGGCGGACTAGCGGGACGAATGAGCAGTTCTTC. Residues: CASRRTSGTNEQFF.

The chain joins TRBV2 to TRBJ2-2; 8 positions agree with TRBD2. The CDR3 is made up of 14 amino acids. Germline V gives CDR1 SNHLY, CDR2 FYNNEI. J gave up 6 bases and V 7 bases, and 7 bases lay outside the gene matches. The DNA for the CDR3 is TGTGCCAGCATGGCGGGGGGCCGTGCCGGGGAGCTGTTTTTT. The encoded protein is CASMAGGRAGELFF.

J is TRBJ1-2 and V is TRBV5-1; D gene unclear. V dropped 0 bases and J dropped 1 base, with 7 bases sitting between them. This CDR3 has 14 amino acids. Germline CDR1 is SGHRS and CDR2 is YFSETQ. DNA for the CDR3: TGCGCCAGCAGCTTGGGGGGAAATAACTATGGCTACACCTTC. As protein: CASSLGGNNYGYTF.

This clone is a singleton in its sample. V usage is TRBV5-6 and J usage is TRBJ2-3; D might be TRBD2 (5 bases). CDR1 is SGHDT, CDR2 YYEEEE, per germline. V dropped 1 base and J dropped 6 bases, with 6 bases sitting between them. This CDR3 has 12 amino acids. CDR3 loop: CASSLSGDTQYF. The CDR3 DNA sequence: TGTGCCAGCAGCTTGTCGGGGGATACGCAGTATTTT.

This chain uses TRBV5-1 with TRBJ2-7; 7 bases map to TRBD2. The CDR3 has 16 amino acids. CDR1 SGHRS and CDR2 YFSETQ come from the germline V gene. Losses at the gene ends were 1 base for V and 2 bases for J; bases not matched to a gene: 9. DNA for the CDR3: TGCGCCAGCAGCTTGCACGGACGGGGGGAGACCTACGAGCAGTACTTC. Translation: CASSLHGRGETYEQYF.

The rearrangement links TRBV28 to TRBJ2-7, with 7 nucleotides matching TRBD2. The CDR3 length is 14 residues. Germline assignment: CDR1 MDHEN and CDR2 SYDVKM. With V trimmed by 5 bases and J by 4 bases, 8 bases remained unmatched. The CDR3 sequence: CASSHTSVSYEQYF. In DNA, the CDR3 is TGTGCCAGCAGTCACACTAGCGTTTCGTACGAGCAGTACTTC.

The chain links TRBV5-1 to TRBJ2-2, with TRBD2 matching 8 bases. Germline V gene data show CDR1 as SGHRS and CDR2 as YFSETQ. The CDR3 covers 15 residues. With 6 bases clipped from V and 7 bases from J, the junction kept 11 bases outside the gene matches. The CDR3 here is CASIASGRRNGELFF. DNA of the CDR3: TGCGCCAGCATAGCTAGCGGGCGAAGGAACGGGGAGCTGTTTTTT.

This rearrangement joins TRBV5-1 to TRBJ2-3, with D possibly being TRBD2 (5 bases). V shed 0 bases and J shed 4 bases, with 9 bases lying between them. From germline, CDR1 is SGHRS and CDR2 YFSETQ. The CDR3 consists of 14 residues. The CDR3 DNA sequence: TGCGCCAGCAGCTTGGACTGGGGAGCAGATACGCAGTATTTT. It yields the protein CASSLDWGADTQYF. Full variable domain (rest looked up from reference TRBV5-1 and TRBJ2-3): KAGVTQTPRYLIKTRGQQVTLSCSPISGHRSVSWYQQTPGQGLQFLFEYFSETQRNKGNFPGRFSGRQFSNSRSEMNVSTLELGDSALYLCASSLDWGADTQYFGPGTRLTVL.

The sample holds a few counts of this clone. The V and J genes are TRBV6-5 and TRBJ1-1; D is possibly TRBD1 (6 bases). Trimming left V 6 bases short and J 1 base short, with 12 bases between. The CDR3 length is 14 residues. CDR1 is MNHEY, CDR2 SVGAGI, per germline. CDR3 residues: CASRSRGQNTEAFF. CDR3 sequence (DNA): TGTGCCAGCAGGAGCAGGGGACAGAACACTGAAGCTTTCTTT.

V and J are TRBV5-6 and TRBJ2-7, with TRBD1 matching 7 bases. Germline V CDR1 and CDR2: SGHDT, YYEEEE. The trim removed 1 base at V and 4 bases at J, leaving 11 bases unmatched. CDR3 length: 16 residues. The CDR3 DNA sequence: TGTGCCAGCAGCTTGACCCGACAGGGCCCAGGGTACGAGCAGTACTTC. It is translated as CASSLTRQGPGYEQYF.

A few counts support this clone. CDR3 DNA sequence: TGTGCCAGCAGCGTAGATTTGGCGGAGGGCTACACCTTC. It translates to CASSVDLAEGYTF. The chain couples TRBV9 to TRBJ1-2; D call uncertain. Germline lookup yields CDR1 SGDLS and CDR2 YYNGEE. V was pared by 0 bases and J by 8 bases, with 11 bases between. This CDR3 comprises 13 residues.

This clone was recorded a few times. CDR3 region: CASSPGLRNTEAFF. The CDR3 DNA reads TGTGCCAGCAGTCCGGGACTCCGGAACACTGAAGCTTTCTTT. The genes are TRBV28 and TRBJ1-1; possible D gene TRBD1, 5 bases. CDR1 and CDR2 (germline): MDHEN, SYDVKM. V lost 5 bases, J lost 1 base, and 11 bases lay in between. The CDR3 sequence is 14 residues long.

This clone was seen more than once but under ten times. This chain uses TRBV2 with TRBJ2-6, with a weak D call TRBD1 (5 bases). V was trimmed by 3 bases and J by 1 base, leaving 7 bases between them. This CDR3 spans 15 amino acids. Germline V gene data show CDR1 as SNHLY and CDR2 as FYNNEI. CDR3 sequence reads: CASSEAGSGANVLTF. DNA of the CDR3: TGTGCCAGCAGTGAGGCAGGGTCTGGGGCCAACGTCCTGACTTTC. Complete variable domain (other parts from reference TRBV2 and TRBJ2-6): EPEVTQTPSHQVTQMGQEVILRCVPISNHLYFYWYRQILGQKVEFLVSFYNNEISEKSEIFDDQFSVERPDGSNFTLKIRSTKLEDSAMYFCASSEAGSGANVLTFGAGSRLTVL.

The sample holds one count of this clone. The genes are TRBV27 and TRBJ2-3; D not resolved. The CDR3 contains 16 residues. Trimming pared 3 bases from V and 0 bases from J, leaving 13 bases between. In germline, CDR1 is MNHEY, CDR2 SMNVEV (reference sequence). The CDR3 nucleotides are TGTGCCAGCAGTTTTCACCGCCTGTCTAGCACAGATACGCAGTATTTT. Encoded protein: CASSFHRLSSTDTQYF.

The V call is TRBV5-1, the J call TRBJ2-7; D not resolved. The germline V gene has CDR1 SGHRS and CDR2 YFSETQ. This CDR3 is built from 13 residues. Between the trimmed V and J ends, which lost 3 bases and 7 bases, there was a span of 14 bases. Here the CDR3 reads CASSSTFLGEQYF. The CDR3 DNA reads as TGCGCCAGCAGCTCAACCTTCCTAGGGGAGCAGTACTTC.